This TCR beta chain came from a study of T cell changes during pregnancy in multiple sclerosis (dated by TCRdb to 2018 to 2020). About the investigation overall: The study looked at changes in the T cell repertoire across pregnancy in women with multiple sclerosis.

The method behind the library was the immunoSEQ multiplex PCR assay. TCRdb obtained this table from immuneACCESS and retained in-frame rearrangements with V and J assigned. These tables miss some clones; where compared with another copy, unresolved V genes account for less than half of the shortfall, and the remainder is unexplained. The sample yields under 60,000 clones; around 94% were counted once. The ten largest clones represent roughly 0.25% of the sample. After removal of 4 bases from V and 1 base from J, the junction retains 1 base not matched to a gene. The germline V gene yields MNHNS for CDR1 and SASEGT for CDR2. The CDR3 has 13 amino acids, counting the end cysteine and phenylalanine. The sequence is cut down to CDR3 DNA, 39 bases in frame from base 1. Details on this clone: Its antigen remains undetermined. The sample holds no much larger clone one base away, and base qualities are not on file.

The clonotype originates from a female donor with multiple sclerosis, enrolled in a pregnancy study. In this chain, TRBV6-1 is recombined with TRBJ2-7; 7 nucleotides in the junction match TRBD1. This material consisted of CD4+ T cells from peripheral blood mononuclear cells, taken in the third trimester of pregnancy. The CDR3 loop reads CASSGGQSYEQYF. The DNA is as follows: TGTGCCAGCAGTGGGGGACAGTCCTACGAGCAGTACTTC.